This TCR beta chain was documented in a study of beta chain features in type 1 diabetes. Trimming at V came to 1 base and at J to 7 bases, leaving 0 bases not matched to a gene. The CDR3 is 12 amino acids. Looked up from germline, CDR1 is LGHNA and CDR2 is YNFKEQ. This clone occurred many times. Reverse transcription of all isolated RNA meant that expressed TCRB transcripts were sequenced. An average of about 3.5 million reads was obtained for naive, central memory and regulatory T cell samples. Sequencing used immunoSEQ multiplex PCR; TCRdb keeps in-frame clones, though not all of them. The table lists under 200,000 clones, approximately 8.1% of them singletons.

The sample comprised central memory CD4+ T cells from blood. The source of this sequence is a man younger than 35 in good health. This chain connects TRBV4-2 to TRBJ1-1, with TRBD1 matching 7 bases. CDR3 protein: CASSQGQGEAFF. Written as DNA, the CDR3 is TGTGCCAGCAGCCAAGGACAGGGTGAAGCTTTCTTT.